This T cell receptor (beta chain) is from a study of human T cells and chemical hapten exposure (dated by TCRdb to the early 2020s). A note on the overall study: For sensitization, 2% DPC in acetone was applied to a 2 cm by 2 cm area of upper inner arm skin. Throughout the approximately 25-week study period, patients were also given weekly therapeutic DPC doses on the scalp. Patch tests used Finn chambers with 0.01% DPC on the upper back, scored after 6 days by International Contact Dermatitis Research Group standards. Alopecia areata with under or over 50% scalp involvement, alopecia totalis and alopecia universalis were represented in the patient cohort, which was mostly female. The libraries were sequenced as a pool, and the TCR yield per sample differed mostly because of small variations in library volumes within the pool. In alopecia patients, the study followed how the peripheral blood TCR repertoire changed in vivo over primary and secondary sensitization to diphenylcyclopropenone (DPC), a hapten. Patient blood was sampled pre-sensitization (week 0) and at 2, 6 and about 24 weeks after DPC sensitization. Blood for TCR sequencing was provided by twenty-nine alopecia patients at one to four time points (pre-sensitization, 2, 6 and 24 weeks). General conclusions and limits of the study: A positive correlation was found between the number of PT1 expanded TCRs and patch test score, with significance reached at thresholds 8, 16 and 32 but not 4. After repeated subsampling, changes were observed in the strength of the expansion versus patch-test correlation and in the threshold at which the correlation became significant. DPC sensitization did not change the number of TCRs with a frequency above 1 in 1000, and there was no evidence of changes in global repertoire structure. Compared with pre-sensitization or healthy control sets, expanded TCRs formed significantly more large CDR3 similarity clusters, which is consistent with antigen-driven responses. Because every patient had alopecia, a presumed autoimmune disease, the patients' immune response might differ from that of healthy individuals.

V and J lose 1 base and 5 bases, and a span of 11 bases separates them. There are 14 amino acids in the CDR3, from cysteine to phenylalanine inclusive. Only CDR3 DNA remains: 42 bases, in frame from the first base. The library relied on RACE. Sequencing was carried out with a NextSeq 500. During library preparation, unique molecular identifiers were attached to individual cDNA molecules so that TCRs could be counted quantitatively and reproducibly. From each blood RNA sample, both TCR alpha and TCR beta chains were sequenced. As for the authors' bioinformatics: The median number of TCRs per sample was 95,638, ranging from 23,224 to 690,600. The Decombinator software suite was used to annotate the V, J and CDR3 of the TCR reads. Every sample was subsampled to the same number of TCRs (28,000) for the PS versus PT1 abundance plots. TCRs were defined as expanded if absent before sensitization and observed at least eight times at the 2-week time point. TCRdb's own reprocessing of the public reads used fastp at Q25 and MiXCR and kept productive beta chains. CDR3 protein duplicates are merged, each entry listing the most common genes and DNA. What appears here as the V and J calls and clone size reflects TCRdb's work, not the paper's. This sample lists about 110,000 distinct CDR3 sequences; 12% were detected once. About 1.6% of the sample is in the top ten clones.

Reading the label with the study, this specimen's time point is: pre-sensitization, week 0. Taken with the paper, the label for treatment or condition translates to: therapeutic diphenylcyclopropenone sensitization with weekly scalp DPC. Blood at each patch-test visit was drawn before the patch test was applied. To be eligible, patients had to be aged 18 to 70, diagnosed with alopecia and judged suitable for DPC therapy, while pregnant patients were excluded. Total RNA was isolated from unfractionated whole blood collected in Tempus Blood RNA tubes. This clonotype was observed many times. It has no known antigen specificity. Base qualities are not provided; no much larger clone lies one nucleotide away.

The sequence was obtained from a woman between 45 and 60 years old with alopecia areata. Some clones in this sample may be carry-over from other donors' samples. The specimen comprised whole blood, sampled in connection with sensitization to the hapten diphenylcyclopropenone (DPC). The rearrangement joined TRBV12-3 or TRBV12-4 to TRBJ2-5; confidence is insufficient to name the D gene. The DNA is TGTGCCAGCAGTTTAGACCGGCCGGAGGAGACCCAGTACTTC. Its product reads: CASSLDRPEETQYF.